The clone carrying this T cell receptor (beta chain) is medium-sized by share. The data were taken from a study of spatial heterogeneity in lung cancer. On each TCR cDNA molecule, a unique molecular identifier was present. TCRdb reprocessed the 5' RACE reads via MiXCR and lists one record per CDR3 protein. This sample carries 1,500 to 2,000 distinct CDR3 sequences, approximately 15% of them seen once, and the ten largest clones take roughly a quarter. Specified time point: sample taken at primary tumor resection. The approximately 69 donors had untreated early-stage non-small cell lung cancer. No cells were sorted before sequencing. The whole RNA sequenced was extracted from tumor, nontumor lung or frozen PBMC. The clonotype was recovered from a male donor with early-stage non-small cell lung cancer. The sequenced sample was normal lung tissue next to the tumor, obtained at surgery.

The CDR3 region is CASSMKQGASGYTF. CDR3 DNA: TGTGCCAGTAGTATGAAACAGGGGGCATCTGGCTACACCTTC. The genes are TRBV19 and TRBJ1-2, with 9 bases identical to TRBD1. The CDR3 consists of 14 residues. Germline loops: CDR1 LNHDA, CDR2 SQIVND (reference sequence). V was clipped by 3 bases and J by 7 bases; unmatched bases: 6.